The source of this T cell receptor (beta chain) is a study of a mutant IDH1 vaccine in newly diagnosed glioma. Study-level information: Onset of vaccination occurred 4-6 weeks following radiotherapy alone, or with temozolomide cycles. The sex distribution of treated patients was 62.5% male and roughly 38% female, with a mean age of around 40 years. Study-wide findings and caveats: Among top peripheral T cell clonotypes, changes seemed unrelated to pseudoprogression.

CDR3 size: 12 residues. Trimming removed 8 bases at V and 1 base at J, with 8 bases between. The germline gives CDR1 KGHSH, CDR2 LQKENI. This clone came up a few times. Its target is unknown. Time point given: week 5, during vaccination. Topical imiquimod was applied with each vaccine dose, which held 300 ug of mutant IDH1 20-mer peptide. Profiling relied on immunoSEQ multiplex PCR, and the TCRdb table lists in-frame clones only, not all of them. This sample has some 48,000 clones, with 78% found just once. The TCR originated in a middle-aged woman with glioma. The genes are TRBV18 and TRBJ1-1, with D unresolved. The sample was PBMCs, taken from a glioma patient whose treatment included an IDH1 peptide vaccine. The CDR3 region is CASKTQNTEAFF. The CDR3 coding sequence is TGTGCCAGCAAGACCCAGAACACTGAAGCTTTCTTT.